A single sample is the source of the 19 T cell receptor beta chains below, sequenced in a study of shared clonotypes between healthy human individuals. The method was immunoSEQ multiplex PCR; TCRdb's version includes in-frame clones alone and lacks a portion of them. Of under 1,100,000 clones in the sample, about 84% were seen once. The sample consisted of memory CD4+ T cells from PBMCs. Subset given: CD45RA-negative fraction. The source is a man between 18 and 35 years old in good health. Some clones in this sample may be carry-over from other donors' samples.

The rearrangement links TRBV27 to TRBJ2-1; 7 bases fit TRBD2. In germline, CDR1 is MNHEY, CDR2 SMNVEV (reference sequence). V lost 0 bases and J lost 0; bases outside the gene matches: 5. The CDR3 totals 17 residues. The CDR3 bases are TGTGCCAGCAGTTTATCTACAGCGGGGAGCTCCTACAATGAGCAGTTCTTC. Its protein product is CASSLSTAGSSYNEQFF.

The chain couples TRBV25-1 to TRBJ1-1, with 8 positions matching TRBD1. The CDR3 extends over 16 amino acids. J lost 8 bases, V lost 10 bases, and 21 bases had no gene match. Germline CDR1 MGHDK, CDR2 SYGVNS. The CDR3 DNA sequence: TGTGCCACGAACCCTAGTCAGGGGGCTGACCCGTGGGAAGCTTTCTTT. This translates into CATNPSQGADPWEAFF.

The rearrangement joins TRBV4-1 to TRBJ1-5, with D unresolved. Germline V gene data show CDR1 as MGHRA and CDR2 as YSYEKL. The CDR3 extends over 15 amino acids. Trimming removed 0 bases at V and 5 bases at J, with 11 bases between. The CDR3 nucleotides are TGCGCCAGCAGCCAAGACTACAGAGAAGATCAGCCCCAGCATTTT. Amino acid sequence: CASSQDYREDQPQHF.

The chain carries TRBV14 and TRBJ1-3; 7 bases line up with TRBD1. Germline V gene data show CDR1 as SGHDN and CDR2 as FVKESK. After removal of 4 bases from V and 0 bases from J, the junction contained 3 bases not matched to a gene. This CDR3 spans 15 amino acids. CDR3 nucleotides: TGTGCCAGCAGCCCGACAGGGAGCTCTGGAAACACCATATATTTT. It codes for CASSPTGSSGNTIYF.

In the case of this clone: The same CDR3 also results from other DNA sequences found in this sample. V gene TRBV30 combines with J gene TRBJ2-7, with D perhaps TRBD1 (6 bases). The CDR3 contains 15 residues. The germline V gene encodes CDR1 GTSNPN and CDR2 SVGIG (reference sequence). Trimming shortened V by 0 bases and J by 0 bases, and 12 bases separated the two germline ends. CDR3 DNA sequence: TGTGCCTGGAGTGTACTCGGACAGTTCTCCTACGAGCAGTACTTC. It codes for CAWSVLGQFSYEQYF.

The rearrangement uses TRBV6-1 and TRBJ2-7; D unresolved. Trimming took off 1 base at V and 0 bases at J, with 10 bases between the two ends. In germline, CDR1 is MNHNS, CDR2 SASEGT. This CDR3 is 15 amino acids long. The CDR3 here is CASSEGALSSYEQYF. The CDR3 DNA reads TGTGCCAGCAGTGAAGGGGCTCTAAGCTCCTACGAGCAGTACTTC.

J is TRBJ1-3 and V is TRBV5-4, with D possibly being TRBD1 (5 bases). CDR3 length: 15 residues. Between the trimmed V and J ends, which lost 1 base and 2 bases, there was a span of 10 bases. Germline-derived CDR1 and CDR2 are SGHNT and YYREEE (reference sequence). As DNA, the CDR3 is TGTGCCAGCAGCTTGTGGTCAGGGACTGGAAACACCATATATTTT. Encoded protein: CASSLWSGTGNTIYF.

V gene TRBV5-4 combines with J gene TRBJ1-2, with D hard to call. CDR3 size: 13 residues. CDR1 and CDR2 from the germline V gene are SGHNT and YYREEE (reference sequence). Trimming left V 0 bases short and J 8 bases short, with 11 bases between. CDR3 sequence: CASSLAGVQGYTF. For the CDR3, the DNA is TGTGCCAGCAGCTTGGCTGGGGTACAGGGCTACACCTTC.

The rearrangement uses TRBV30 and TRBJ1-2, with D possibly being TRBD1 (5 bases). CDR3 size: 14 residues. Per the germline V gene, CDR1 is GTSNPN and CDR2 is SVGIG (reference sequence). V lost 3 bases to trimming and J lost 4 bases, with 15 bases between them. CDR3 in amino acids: CAWRKTSGSYGYTF. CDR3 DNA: TGTGCCTGGAGGAAAACATCAGGGAGCTATGGCTACACCTTC.

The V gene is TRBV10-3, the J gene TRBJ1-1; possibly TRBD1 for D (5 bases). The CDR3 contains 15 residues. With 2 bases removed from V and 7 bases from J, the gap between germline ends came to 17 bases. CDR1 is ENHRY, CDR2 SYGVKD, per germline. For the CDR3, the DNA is TGTGCCATCAGTGAGATCGGACTACTAGACAGTGAAGCTTTCTTT. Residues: CAISEIGLLDSEAFF.

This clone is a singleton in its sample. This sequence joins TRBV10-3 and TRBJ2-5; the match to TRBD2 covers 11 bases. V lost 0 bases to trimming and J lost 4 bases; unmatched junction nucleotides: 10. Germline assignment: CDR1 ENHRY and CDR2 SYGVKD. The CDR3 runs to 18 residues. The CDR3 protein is CAISESPVLAGGRETQYF. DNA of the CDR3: TGTGCCATCAGTGAGTCTCCCGTCCTAGCGGGAGGTCGAGAGACCCAGTACTTC.

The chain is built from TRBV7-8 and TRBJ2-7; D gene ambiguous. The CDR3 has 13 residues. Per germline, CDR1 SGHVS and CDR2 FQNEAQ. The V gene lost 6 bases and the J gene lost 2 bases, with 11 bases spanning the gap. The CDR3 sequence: CASSREVAYEQYF. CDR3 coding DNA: TGTGCCAGCAGTAGGGAAGTGGCCTACGAGCAGTACTTC.

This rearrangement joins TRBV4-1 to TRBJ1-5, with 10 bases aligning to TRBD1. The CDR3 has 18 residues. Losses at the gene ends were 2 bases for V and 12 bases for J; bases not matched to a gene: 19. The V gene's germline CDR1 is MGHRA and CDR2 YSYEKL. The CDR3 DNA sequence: TGCGCCAGCAGCCAATTTGGGGTTCGGGGACAGGGGCCGCCGCGCCAGCATTTT. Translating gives CASSQFGVRGQGPPRQHF.

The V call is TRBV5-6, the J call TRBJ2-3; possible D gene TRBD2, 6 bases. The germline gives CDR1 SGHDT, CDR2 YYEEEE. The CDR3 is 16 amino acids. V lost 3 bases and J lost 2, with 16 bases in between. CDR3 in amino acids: CASSSGTGEFTDTQYF. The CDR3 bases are TGTGCCAGCAGCTCAGGGACTGGAGAGTTCACAGATACGCAGTATTTT.

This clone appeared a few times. CDR3 region: CSARVGQGEHF. In DNA, the CDR3 is TGCAGTGCTAGGGTCGGGCAGGGTGAGCATTTT. The rearrangement joins TRBV20-1 to TRBJ1-5; D might be TRBD1 (5 bases). V lost 3 bases and J lost 14, with 14 bases in between. This CDR3 is built from 11 residues. In germline, CDR1 is DFQATT, CDR2 SNEGSKA (reference sequence).

CDR3 sequence: CASRLRASTNTGELFF. The DNA for the CDR3 is TGTGCCAGCAGGCTCCGGGCGTCTACGAACACCGGGGAGCTGTTTTTT. The chain recombines TRBV27 with TRBJ1-3; no firm D call. With the DNA end fitting TRBJ2-2 better, the J assignment may be wrong. The CDR3 spans 16 residues. Germline lookup yields CDR1 MNHEY and CDR2 SMNVEV (reference sequence).

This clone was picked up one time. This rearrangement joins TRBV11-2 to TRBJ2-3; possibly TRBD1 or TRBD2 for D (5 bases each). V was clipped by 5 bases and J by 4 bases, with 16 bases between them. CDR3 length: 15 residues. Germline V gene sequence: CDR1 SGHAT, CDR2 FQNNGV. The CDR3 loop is CASSVRFGDPDTQYF. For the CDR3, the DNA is TGTGCCAGCAGCGTGCGCTTCGGGGACCCAGATACGCAGTATTTT.

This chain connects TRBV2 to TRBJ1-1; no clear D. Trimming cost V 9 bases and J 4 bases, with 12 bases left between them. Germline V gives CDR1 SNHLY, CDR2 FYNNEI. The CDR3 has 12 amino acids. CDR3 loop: CASAYRATEAFF. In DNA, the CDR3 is TGTGCCAGTGCATATCGGGCCACTGAAGCTTTCTTT. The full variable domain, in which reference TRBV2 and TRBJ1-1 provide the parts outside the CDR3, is EPEVTQTPSHQVTQMGQEVILRCVPISNHLYFYWYRQILGQKVEFLVSFYNNEISEKSEIFDDQFSVERPDGSNFTLKIRSTKLEDSAMYFCASAYRATEAFFGQGTRLTVV.

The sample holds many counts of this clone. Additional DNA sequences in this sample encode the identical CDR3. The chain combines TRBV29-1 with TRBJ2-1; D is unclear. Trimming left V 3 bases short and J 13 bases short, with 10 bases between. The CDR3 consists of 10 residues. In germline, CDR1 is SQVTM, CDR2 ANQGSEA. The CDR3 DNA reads TGCAGCGTTGATACGGATCTCCAGTTCTTC. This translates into CSVDTDLQFF.